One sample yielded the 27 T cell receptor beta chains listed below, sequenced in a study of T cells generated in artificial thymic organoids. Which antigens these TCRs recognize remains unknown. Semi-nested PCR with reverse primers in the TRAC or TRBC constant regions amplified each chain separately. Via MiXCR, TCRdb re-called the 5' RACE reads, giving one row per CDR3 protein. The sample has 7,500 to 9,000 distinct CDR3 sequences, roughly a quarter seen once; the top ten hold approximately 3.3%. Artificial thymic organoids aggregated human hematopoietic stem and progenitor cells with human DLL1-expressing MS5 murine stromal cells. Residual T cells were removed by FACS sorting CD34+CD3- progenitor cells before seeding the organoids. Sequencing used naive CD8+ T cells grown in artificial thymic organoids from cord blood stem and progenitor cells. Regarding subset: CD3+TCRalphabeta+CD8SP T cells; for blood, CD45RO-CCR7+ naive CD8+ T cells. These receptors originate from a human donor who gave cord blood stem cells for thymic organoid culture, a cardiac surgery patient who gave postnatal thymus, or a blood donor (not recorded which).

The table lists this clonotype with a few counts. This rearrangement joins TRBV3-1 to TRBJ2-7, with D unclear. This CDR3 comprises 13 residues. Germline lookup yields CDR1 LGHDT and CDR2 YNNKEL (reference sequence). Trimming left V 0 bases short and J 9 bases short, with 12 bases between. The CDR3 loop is CASSQDIGWWQYF. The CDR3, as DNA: TGTGCCAGCAGCCAAGATATCGGGTGGTGGCAGTACTTC.

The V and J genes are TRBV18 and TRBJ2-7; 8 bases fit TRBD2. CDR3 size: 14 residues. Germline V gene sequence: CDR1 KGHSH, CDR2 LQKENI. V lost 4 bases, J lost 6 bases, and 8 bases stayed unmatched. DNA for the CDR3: TGTGCCAGCTCACTTCCCGGGACTAGGGGCGAGCAGTACTTC. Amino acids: CASSLPGTRGEQYF.

CDR3 loop: CASSPGGYTEAFF. CDR3 bases: TGTGCCAGCAGCCCTGGGGGGTACACTGAAGCTTTCTTT. V gene TRBV12-3 or TRBV12-4 combines with J gene TRBJ1-1; tentatively, D is TRBD1 (5 bases). Between the trimmed V and J ends, which lost 6 bases and 3 bases, there was a span of 11 bases. The CDR3 runs to 13 residues.

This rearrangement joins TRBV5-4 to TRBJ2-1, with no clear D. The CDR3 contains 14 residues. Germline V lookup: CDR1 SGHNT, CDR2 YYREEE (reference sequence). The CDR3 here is CAFTGPCSYNEQFF. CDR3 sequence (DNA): TGTGCTTTCACCGGGCCCTGCTCCTACAATGAGCAGTTCTTC.

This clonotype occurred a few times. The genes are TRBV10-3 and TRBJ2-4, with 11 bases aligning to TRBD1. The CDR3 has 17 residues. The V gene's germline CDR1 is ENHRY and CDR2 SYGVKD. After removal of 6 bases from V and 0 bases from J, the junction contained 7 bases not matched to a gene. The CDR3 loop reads CAISLGQGALAKNIQYF. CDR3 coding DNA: TGTGCCATCAGCCTAGGACAGGGGGCCCTAGCCAAAAACATTCAGTACTTC.

CDR3 region: CASSQQGAILGAGTEAFF. CDR3 in DNA: TGTGCCAGCAGCCAACAGGGGGCGATTTTAGGGGCTGGCACTGAAGCTTTCTTT. V and J are TRBV14 and TRBJ1-1, with 8 bases fitting TRBD1. The germline V gene encodes CDR1 SGHDN and CDR2 FVKESK. V was clipped by 2 bases and J by 4 bases; unmatched bases: 15. The CDR3 totals 18 residues.

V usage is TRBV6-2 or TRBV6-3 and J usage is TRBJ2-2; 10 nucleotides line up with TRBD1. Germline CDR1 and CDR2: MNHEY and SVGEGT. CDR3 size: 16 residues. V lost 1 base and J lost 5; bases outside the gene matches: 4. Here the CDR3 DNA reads TGTGCCAGCAGTTACTTCCGGGACAGGGGAACCGGGGAGCTGTTTTTT. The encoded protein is CASSYFRDRGTGELFF.

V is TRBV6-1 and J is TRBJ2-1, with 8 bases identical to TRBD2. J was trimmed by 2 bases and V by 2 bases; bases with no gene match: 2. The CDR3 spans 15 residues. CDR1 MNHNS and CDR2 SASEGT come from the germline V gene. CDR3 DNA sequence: TGTGCCAGCAGTGAATGGCGGGGGGCCTACAATGAGCAGTTCTTC. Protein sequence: CASSEWRGAYNEQFF.

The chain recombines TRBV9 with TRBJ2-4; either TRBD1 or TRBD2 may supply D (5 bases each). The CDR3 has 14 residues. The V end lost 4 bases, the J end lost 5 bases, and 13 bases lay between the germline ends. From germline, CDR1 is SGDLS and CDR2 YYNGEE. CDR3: CASSPGLGENIQYF. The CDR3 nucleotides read TGTGCCAGCAGCCCGGGGCTTGGGGAAAACATTCAGTACTTC.

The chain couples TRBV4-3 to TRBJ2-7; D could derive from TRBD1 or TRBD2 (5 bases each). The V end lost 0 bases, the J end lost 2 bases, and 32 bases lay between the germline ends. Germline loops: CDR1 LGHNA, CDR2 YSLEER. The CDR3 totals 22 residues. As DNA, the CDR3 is TGCGCCAGCAGCCAAGACAGTGGTATCAACGCAGAGTCCATGGGGACGGCCTACGAGCAGTACTTC. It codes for CASSQDSGINAESMGTAYEQYF.

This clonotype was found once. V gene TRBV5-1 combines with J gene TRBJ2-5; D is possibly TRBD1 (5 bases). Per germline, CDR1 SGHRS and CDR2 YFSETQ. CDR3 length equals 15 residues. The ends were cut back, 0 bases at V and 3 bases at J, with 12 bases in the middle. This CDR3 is CASSLVQGGEETQYF. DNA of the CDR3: TGCGCCAGCAGCTTGGTCCAGGGCGGAGAAGAGACCCAGTACTTC.

The CDR3 loop is CASSPGGASEQYF. CDR3 nucleotides: TGTGCCAGCTCACCTGGGGGAGCTAGCGAGCAGTACTTC. This chain uses TRBV18 with TRBJ2-7; D tentatively reads TRBD1 or TRBD2 (5 bases each). The CDR3 covers 13 residues. Germline assignment: CDR1 KGHSH and CDR2 LQKENI. V was cut by 3 bases and J by 6 bases, with 12 bases left in between.

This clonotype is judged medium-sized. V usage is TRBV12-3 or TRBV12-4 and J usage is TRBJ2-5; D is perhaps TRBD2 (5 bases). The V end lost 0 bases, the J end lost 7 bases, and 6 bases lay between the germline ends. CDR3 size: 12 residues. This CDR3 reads CASSLAGVTQYF. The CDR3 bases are TGTGCCAGCAGTTTAGCGGGAGTGACCCAGTACTTC.

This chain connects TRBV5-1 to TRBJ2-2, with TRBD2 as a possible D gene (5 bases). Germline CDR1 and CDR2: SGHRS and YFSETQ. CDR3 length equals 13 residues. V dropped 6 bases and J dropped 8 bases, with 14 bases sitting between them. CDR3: CASNSLRGGELFF. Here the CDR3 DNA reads TGCGCCAGCAACTCACTCAGAGGGGGGGAGCTGTTTTTT.

The CDR3 sequence: CSAHVLGGTGELFF. DNA for the CDR3: TGCAGTGCCCACGTCCTCGGTGGGACCGGGGAGCTGTTTTTT. The rearrangement joins TRBV20-1 to TRBJ2-2; D unclear. Deletions cut 6 bases from V and 5 bases from J, with 16 bases between. Germline V gene data show CDR1 as DFQATT and CDR2 as SNEGSKA (reference sequence). This CDR3 has 14 residues.

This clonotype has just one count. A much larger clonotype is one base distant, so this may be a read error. CDR3 amino acids: CASSYTPTGWGNTEVFF. The CDR3 nucleotides are TGTGCCAGCAGTTACACTCCGACAGGGTGGGGAAACACTGAAGTTTTCTTT. The chain couples TRBV6-6 to TRBJ1-1; 7 nucleotides line up with TRBD1. CDR3 length equals 17 residues. CDR1 MNHNY and CDR2 SVGAGI come from the germline V gene (reference sequence).

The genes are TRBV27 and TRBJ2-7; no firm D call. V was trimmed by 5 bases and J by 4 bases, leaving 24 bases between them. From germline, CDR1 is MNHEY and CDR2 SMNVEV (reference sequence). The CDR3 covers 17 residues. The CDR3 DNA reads TGTGCCAGCAGTGGTATCAACGCAGAGTACATGGGATACGAGCAGTACTTC. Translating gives CASSGINAEYMGYEQYF.

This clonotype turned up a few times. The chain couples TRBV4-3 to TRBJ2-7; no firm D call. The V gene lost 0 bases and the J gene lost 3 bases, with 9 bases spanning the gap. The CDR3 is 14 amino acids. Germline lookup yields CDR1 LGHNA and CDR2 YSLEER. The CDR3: CASSQDEGLYEQYF. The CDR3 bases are TGCGCCAGCAGCCAAGATGAAGGGCTCTACGAGCAGTACTTC.

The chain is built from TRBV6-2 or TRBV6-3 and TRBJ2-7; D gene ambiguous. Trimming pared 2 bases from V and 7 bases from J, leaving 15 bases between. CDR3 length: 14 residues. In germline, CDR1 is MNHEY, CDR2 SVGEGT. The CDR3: CASSYARTSEEQYF. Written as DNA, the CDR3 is TGTGCCAGCAGTTACGCCAGGACCTCTGAGGAGCAGTACTTC.

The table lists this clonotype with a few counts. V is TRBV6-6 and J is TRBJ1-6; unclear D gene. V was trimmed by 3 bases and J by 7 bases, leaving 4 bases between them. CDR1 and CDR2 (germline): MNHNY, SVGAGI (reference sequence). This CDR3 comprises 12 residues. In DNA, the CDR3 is TGTGCCAGCAGTTATAGAAATTCACCCCTCCACTTT. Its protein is CASSYRNSPLHF.

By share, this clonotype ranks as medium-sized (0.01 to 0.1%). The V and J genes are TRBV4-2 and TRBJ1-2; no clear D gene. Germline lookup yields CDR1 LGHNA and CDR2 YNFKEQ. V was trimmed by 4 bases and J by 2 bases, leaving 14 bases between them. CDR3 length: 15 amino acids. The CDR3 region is CASSPAGWGNYGYTF. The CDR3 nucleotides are TGTGCCAGCAGCCCCGCGGGGTGGGGAAACTATGGCTACACCTTC.

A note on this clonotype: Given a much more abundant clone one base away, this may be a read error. In DNA form, the CDR3 reads TGTGCCGGCAGCCCGGAGGAGGGGAGGGGCTACACCTTC. Its translation: CAGSPEEGRGYTF. This chain uses TRBV7-3 with TRBJ1-2, with a possible D match to TRBD1 (5 bases). Germline assignment: CDR1 SGHTA and CDR2 FQGTGA. The CDR3 extends over 13 amino acids.

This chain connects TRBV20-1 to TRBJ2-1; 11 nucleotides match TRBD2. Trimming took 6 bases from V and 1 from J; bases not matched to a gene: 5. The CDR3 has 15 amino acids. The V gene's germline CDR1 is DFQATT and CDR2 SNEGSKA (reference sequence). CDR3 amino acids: CSAPTSGVSYNEQFF. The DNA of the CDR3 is TGCAGTGCGCCGACTAGCGGGGTTTCCTACAATGAGCAGTTCTTC.

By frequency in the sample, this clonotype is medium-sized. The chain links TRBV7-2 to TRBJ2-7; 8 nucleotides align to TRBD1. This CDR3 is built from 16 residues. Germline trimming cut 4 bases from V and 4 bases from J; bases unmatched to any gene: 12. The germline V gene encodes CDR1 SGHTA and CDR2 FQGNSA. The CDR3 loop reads CASSSPFPDRVYEQYF. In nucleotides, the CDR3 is TGTGCCAGCAGCTCGCCGTTCCCGGACAGGGTGTACGAGCAGTACTTC.

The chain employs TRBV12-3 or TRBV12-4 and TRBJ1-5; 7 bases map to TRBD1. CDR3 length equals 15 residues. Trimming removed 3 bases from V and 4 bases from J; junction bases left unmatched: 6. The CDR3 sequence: CASSLPRGTNQPQHF. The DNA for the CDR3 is TGTGCCAGCAGTTTGCCCAGGGGGACAAATCAGCCCCAGCATTTT.

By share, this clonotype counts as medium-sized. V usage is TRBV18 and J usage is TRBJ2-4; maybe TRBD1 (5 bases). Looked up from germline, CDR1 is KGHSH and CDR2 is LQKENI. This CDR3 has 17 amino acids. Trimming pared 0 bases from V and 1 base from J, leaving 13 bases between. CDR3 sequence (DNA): TGTGCCAGCTCACCACCGAAGGGGAAGGAGGCCAAAAACATTCAGTACTTC. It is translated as CASSPPKGKEAKNIQYF.

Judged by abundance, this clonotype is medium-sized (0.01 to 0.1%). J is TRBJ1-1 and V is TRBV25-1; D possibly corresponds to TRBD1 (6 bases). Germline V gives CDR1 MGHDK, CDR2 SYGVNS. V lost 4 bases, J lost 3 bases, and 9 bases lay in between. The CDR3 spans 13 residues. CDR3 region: CASSVGGHTEAFF. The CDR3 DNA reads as TGTGCCAGCAGTGTCGGGGGGCACACTGAAGCTTTCTTT.